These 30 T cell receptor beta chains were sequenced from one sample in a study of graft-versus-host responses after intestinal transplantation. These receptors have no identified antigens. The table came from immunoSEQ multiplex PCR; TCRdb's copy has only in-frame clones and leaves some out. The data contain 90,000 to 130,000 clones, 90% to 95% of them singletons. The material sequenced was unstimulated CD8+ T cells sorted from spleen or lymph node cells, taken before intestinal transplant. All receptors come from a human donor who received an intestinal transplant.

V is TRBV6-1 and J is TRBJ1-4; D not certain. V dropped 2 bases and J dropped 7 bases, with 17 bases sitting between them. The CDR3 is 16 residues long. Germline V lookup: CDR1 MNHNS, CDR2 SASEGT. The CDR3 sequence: CASSEPFIPSGEKLFF. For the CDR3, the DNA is TGTGCCAGCAGTGAACCCTTTATACCTAGTGGTGAAAAACTGTTTTTT.

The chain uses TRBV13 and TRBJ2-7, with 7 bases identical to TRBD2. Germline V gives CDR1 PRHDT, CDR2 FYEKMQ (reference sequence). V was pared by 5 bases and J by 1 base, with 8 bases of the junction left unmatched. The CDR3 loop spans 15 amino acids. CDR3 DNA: TGTGCCAGCAGCCACGCGGGAGAAGGATCCTACGAGCAGTACTTC. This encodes CASSHAGEGSYEQYF.

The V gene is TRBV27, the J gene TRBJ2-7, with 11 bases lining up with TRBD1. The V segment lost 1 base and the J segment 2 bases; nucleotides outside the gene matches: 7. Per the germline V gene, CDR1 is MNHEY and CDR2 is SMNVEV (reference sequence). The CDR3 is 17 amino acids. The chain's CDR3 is CASSLLGAGQGAYEQYF. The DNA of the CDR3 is TGTGCCAGCAGTTTATTAGGGGCGGGACAGGGGGCCTACGAGCAGTACTTC.

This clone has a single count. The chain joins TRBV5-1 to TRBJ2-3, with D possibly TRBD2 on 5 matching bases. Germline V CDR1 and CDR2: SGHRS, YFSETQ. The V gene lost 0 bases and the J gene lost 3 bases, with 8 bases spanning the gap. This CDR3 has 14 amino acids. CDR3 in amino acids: CASSLAGGTDTQYF. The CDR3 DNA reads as TGCGCCAGCAGCTTGGCGGGCGGGACAGATACGCAGTATTTT.

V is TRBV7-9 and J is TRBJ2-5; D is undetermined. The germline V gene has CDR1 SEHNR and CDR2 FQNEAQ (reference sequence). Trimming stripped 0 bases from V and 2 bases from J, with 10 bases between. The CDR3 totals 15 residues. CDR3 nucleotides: TGTGCCAGCAGCTTAGCGCAAGGCCAGCAAGAGACCCAGTACTTC. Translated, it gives CASSLAQGQQETQYF.

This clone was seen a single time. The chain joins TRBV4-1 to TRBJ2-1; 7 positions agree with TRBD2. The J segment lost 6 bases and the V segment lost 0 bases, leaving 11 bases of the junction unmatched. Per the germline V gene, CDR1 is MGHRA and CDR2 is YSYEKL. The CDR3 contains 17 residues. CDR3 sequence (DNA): TGCGCCAGCAGCCAAGATGAACGGGAGGTGGTGGCCAATGAGCAGTTCTTC. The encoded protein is CASSQDEREVVANEQFF.

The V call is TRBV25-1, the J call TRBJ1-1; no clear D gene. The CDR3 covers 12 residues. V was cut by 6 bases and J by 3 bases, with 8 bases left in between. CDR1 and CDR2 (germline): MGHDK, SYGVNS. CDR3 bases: TGTGCCAGCAGGAACTCGGACACTGAAGCTTTCTTT. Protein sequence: CASRNSDTEAFF.

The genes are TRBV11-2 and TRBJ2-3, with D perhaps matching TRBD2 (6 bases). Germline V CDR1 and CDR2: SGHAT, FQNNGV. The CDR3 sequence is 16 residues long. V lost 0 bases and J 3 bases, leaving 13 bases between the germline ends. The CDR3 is CASSLESTSLTDTQYF. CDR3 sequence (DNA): TGTGCCAGCAGCTTAGAATCCACTAGCCTTACAGATACGCAGTATTTT.

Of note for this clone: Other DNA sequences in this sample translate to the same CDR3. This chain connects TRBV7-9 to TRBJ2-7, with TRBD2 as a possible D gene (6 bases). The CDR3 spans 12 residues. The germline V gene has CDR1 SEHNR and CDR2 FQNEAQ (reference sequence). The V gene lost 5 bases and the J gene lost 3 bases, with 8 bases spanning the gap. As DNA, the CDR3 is TGTGCCAGCAGCCCCGGGGGCTACGAGCAGTACTTC. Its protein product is CASSPGGYEQYF.

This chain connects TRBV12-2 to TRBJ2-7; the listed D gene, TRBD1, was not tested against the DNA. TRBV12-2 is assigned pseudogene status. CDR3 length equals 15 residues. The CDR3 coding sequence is TGTGCAAGTCGCCCTCCGGGACAGGGGGCGTGCGAGCAGTACTTC. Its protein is CASRPPGQGACEQYF.

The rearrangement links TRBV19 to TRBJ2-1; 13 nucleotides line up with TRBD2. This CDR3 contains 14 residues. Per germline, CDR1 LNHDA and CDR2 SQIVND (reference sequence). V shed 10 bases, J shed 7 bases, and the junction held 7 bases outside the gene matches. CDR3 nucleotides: TGTGCCACCCTTGGACTAGCGGGAGAAAATGAGCAGTTCTTC. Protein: CATLGLAGENEQFF.

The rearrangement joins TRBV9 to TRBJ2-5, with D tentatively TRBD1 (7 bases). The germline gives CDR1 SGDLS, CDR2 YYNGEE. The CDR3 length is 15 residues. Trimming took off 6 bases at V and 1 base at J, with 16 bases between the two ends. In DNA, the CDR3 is TGTGCCAGCACCACCGCAGGGGGGATCCAAGAGACCCAGTACTTC. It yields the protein CASTTAGGIQETQYF.

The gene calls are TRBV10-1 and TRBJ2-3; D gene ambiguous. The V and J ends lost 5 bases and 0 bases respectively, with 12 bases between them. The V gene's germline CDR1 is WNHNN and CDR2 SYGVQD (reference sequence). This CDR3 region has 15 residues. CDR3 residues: CASSMSVSSTDTQYF. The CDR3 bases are TGCGCCAGCAGTATGTCGGTATCGAGCACAGATACGCAGTATTTT.

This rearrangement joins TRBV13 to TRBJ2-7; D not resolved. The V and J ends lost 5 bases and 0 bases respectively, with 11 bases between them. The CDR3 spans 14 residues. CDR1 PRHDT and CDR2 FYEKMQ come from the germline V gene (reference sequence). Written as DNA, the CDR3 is TGTGCCAGCAGCCCCTACTACAGCTCCTACGAGCAGTACTTC. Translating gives CASSPYYSSYEQYF.

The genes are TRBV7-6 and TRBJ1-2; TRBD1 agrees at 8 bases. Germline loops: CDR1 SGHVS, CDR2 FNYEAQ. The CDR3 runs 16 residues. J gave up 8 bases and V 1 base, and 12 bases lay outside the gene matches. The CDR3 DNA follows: TGTGCCAGCAGCTTAGTGGACAGGGTAGATAAGGACGGCTACACCTTC. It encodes CASSLVDRVDKDGYTF. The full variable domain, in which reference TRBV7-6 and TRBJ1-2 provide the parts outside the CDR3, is GAGVSQSPRYKVTKRGQDVALRCDPISGHVSLYWYRQALGQGPEFLTYFNYEAQQDKSGLPNDRFSAERPEGSISTLTIQRTEQRDSAMYRCASSLVDRVDKDGYTFGSGTRLTVV.

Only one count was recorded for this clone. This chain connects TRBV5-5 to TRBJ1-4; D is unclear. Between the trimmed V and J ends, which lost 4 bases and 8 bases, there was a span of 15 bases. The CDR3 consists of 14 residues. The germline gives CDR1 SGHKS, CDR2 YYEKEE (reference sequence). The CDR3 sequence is CASSSGQEIEKLFF. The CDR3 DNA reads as TGTGCCAGCAGCAGTGGGCAGGAGATCGAAAAACTGTTTTTT.

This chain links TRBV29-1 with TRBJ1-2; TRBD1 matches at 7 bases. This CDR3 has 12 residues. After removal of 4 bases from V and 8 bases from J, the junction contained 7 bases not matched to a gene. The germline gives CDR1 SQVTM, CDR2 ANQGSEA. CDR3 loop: CSVGTGDPGYTF. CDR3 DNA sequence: TGCAGCGTTGGAACAGGGGATCCGGGCTACACCTTC. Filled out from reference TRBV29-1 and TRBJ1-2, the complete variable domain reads SAVISQKPSRDICQRGTSLTIQCQVDSQVTMMFWYRQQPGQSLTLIATANQGSEATYESGFVIDKFPISRPNLTFSTLTVSNMSPEDSSIYLCSVGTGDPGYTFGSGTRLTVV.

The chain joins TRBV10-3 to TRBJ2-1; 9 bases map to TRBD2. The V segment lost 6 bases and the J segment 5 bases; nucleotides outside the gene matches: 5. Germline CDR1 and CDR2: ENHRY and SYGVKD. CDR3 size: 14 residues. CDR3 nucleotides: TGTGCCATCAGGGGGACTAGCTGGAACAATGAGCAGTTCTTC. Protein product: CAIRGTSWNNEQFF.

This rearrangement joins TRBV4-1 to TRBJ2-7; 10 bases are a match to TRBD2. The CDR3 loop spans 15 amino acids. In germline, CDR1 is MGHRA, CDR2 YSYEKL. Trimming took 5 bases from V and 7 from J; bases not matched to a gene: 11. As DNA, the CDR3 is TGCGCCAGCAGCTACTGGACTAGCGGTTCCCAGGAGCAGTACTTC. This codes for CASSYWTSGSQEQYF.

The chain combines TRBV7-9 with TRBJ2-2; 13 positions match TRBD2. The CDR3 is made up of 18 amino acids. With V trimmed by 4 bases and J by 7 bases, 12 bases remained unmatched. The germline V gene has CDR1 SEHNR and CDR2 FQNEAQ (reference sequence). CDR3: CASSSKLKLAGGVGELFF. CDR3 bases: TGTGCCAGCAGCTCCAAACTAAAACTAGCGGGAGGGGTCGGGGAGCTGTTTTTT. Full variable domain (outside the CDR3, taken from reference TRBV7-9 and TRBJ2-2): DTGVSQNPRHKITKRGQNVTFRCDPISEHNRLYWYRQTLGQGPEFLTYFQNEAQLEKSRLLSDRFSAERPKGSFSTLEIQRTEQGDSAMYLCASSSKLKLAGGVGELFFGEGSRLTVL.

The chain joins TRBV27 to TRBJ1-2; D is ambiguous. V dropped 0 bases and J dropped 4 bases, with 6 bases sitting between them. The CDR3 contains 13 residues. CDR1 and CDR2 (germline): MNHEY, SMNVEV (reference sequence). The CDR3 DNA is TGTGCCAGCAGTTTATCGGAGGGCTATGGCTACACCTTC. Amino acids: CASSLSEGYGYTF.

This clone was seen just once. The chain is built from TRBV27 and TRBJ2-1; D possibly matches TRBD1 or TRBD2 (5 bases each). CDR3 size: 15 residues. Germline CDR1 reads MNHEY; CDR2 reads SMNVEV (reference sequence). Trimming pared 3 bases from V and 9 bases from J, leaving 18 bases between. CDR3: CASSFGMGPGTEQFF. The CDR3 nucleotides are TGTGCCAGCAGTTTTGGGATGGGGCCTGGGACTGAGCAGTTCTTC.

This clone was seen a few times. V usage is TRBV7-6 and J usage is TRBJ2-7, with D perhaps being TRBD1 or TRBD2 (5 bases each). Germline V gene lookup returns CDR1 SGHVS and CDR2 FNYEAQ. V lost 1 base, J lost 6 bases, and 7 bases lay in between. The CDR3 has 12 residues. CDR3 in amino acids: CASSLEGSEQYF. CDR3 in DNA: TGTGCCAGCAGCTTAGAGGGGAGCGAGCAGTACTTC.

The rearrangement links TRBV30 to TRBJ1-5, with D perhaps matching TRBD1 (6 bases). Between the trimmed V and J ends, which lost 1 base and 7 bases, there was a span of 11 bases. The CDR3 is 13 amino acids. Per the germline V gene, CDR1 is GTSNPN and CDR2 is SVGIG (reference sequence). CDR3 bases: TGTGCCTGGAGTGCTACAGGGATCCAGCCCCAGCATTTT. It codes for CAWSATGIQPQHF.

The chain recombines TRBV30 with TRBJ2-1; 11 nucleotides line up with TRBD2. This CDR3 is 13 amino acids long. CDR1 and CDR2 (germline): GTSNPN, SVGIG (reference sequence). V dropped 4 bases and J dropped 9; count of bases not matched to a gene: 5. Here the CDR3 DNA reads TGTGCCTGGAATGTACTAGCGGGAGTTGAGCAGTTCTTC. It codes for CAWNVLAGVEQFF. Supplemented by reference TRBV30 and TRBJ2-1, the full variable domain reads SQTIHQWPATLVQPVGSPLSLECTVEGTSNPNLYWYRQAAGRGLQLLFYSVGIGQISSEVPQNLSASRPQDRQFILSSKKLLLSDSGFYLCAWNVLAGVEQFFGPGTRLTVL.

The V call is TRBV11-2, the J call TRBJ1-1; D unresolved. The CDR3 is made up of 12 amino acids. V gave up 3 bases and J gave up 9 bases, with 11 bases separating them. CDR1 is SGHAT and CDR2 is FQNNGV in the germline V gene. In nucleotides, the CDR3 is TGTGCCAGCAGCTTGGGAGGCCTCCAAGCTTTCTTT. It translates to CASSLGGLQAFF.

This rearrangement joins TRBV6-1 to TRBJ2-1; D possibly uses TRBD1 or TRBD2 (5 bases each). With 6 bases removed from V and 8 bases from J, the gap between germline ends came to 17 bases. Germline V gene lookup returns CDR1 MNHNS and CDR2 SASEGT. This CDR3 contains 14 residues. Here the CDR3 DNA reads TGTGCCAGCAGGAATAACGGGGTGGGGGATGAGCAGTTCTTC. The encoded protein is CASRNNGVGDEQFF.

This CDR3 reads CSVALGQGRGEQYF. CDR3 in DNA: TGCAGCGTTGCCCTGGGACAGGGGAGAGGGGAGCAGTACTTC. The chain has TRBV29-1 and TRBJ2-7; the match to TRBD1 covers 10 bases. The CDR3 loop spans 14 amino acids. The V gene's germline CDR1 is SQVTM and CDR2 ANQGSEA. The trim removed 4 bases at V and 7 bases at J, leaving 10 bases unmatched.

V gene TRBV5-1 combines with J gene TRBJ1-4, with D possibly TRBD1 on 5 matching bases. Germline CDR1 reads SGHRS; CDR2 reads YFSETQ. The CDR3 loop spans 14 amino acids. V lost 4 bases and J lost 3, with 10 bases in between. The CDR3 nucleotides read TGCGCCAGCAGCCCCTGGACACCTAATGAAAAACTGTTTTTT. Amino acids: CASSPWTPNEKLFF.

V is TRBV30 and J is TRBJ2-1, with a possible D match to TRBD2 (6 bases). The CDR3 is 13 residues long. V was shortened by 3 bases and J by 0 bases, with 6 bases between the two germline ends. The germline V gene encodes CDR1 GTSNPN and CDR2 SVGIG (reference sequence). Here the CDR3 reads CAWSGSSYNEQFF. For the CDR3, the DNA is TGTGCCTGGAGCGGGAGCTCCTACAATGAGCAGTTCTTC. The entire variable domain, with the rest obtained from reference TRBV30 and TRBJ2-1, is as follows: SQTIHQWPATLVQPVGSPLSLECTVEGTSNPNLYWYRQAAGRGLQLLFYSVGIGQISSEVPQNLSASRPQDRQFILSSKKLLLSDSGFYLCAWSGSSYNEQFFGPGTRLTVL.